The rows below give T cell receptor beta chains drawn from one sample of a study of HIV-infected patients and healthy controls. Each CDR3 protein gets one entry after TCRdb re-called the 5' RACE reads with MiXCR. This sample has about 14,000 distinct CDR3 sequences, with 12% found just once. This specimen consisted of blood, obtained during antiretroviral therapy. These TCRs come from an adult with HIV infection. The donor label of this sample is uncertain. The CDR3 runs from the conserved cysteine through the conserved F or W. D genes are given only for firm matches. Size tells how often a clone was seen (once, few, many) or the class of an expanded clone, and some rows leave it out.

.,TRBV29-1,medium-sized,TRBJ2-7,CSVPGRKISDYEQYF,TGCAGCGTCCCGGGACGGAAAATTTCTGACTACGAGCAGTACTTC
.,TRBV7-2,.,TRBJ1-1,CASSLERRAEAFF,TGTGCCAGCAGCCTAGAAAGGAGGGCTGAAGCTTTCTTT
.,TRBV29-1,.,TRBJ2-7,CSVGGNGYEQYF,TGCAGCGTTGGAGGGAACGGGTACGAGCAGTACTTC
TRBD1,TRBV9,.,TRBJ2-7,CASSSGQGLYEQYF,TGTGCCAGCAGCTCGGGACAGGGGCTATACGAGCAGTACTTC
.,TRBV10-3,.,TRBJ2-3,CAISGYGDTDTQYF,TGTGCCATCAGTGGGTACGGAGACACAGATACGCAGTATTTT
TRBD2,TRBV3-1,many,TRBJ2-2,CASSLLAGGPGELFF,TGTGCCAGCAGCCTCCTAGCGGGAGGTCCCGGGGAGCTGTTTTTT
.,TRBV29-1,few,TRBJ1-1,CSVAEGGNTEAFF,TGCAGCGTTGCCGAGGGCGGAAACACTGAAGCTTTCTTT
.,TRBV11-2,many,TRBJ2-3,CASSRGGGGGTDTQYF,TGTGCCAGCAGCCGCGGGGGCGGGGGTGGTACAGATACGCAGTATTTT
TRBD2,TRBV20-1,many,TRBJ2-3,CSARGGVAGSDTQYF,TGCAGTGCTAGGGGAGGGGTGGCGGGATCAGATACGCAGTATTTT
.,TRBV20-1,.,TRBJ1-4,CSARPGRENEKLFF,TGCAGTGCCAGACCGGGCAGGGAGAACGAAAAACTGTTTTTT
.,TRBV12-3/TRBV12-4,many,TRBJ1-1,CASSGFRNTEAFF,TGTGCCAGCAGTGGATTTAGAAACACTGAAGCTTTCTTT
.,TRBV7-2,few,TRBJ2-5,CASSLAAAGETQYF,TGTGCCAGCAGCTTAGCGGCCGCCGGGGAGACCCAGTACTTC
.,TRBV6-5,.,TRBJ1-4,CASSPGTTVEKLFF,TGTGCCAGCAGCCCCGGGACTACTGTGGAAAAACTGTTTTTT
.,TRBV30,few,TRBJ1-1,CAWNMGGAFEAFF,TGTGCCTGGAATATGGGGGGCGCGTTTGAAGCTTTCTTT
TRBD2,TRBV12-3/TRBV12-4,few,TRBJ2-7,CASSLGSGGNYEQYF,TGTGCCAGCAGTTTAGGTAGCGGGGGGAACTACGAGCAGTACTTC
TRBD1,TRBV7-3,many,TRBJ2-1,CASSYGTGFSNEQFF,TGTGCCAGCAGCTACGGGACAGGTTTTTCCAATGAGCAGTTCTTC
TRBD1,TRBV10-3,.,TRBJ2-2,CAIRAGTANTGELFF,TGTGCCATCAGGGCCGGGACAGCGAACACCGGGGAGCTGTTTTTT
.,TRBV7-8,many,TRBJ2-7,CASSLRQPYEQYF,TGTGCCAGCAGCTTGAGGCAGCCCTACGAGCAGTACTTC
TRBD1,TRBV5-5,many,TRBJ2-1,CASSFGTGGGNEQFF,TGTGCCAGCAGCTTCGGGACAGGGGGTGGAAATGAGCAGTTCTTC
.,TRBV7-2,few,TRBJ2-2,CASSLARRSYGELFF,TGTGCCAGCAGCTTAGCTAGGCGGTCCTACGGGGAGCTGTTTTTT
.,TRBV30,many,TRBJ2-7,CAWSGLYEQYF,TGTGCCTGGAGTGGCCTCTACGAGCAGTACTTC
.,TRBV29-1,many,TRBJ2-1,CSVESSPLPGEQFF,TGCAGCGTTGAATCGAGTCCGTTACCCGGGGAGCAGTTCTTC
TRBD1,TRBV4-1,many,TRBJ2-1,CASSQGTTGGPYNEQFF,TGCGCCAGCAGCCAAGGAACGACAGGGGGACCCTACAATGAGCAGTTCTTC
.,TRBV6-6,many,TRBJ2-1,CASTGYNEQFF,TGTGCCAGCACGGGGTACAATGAGCAGTTCTTC
.,TRBV5-8,.,TRBJ2-7,CASSLGERFITYEQYF,TGTGCCAGCAGCTTAGGGGAGCGTTTCATTACCTACGAGCAGTACTTC
TRBD2,TRBV20-1,many,TRBJ2-2,CSARRLAGGSGELFF,TGCAGTGCGAGACGGCTAGCGGGAGGGTCCGGGGAGCTGTTTTTT
.,TRBV28,many,TRBJ2-1,CASSFLEDEQFF,TGTGCCAGCAGTTTCCTAGAGGATGAGCAGTTCTTC
TRBD2,TRBV6-6,many,TRBJ2-3,CASSTAGTSGGALTDTQYF,TGTGCCAGCAGTACAGCCGGGACTAGCGGGGGGGCCTTGACAGATACGCAGTATTTT
.,TRBV27,many,TRBJ1-6,CASSLTAHNSPLHF,TGTGCCAGCAGTTTGACAGCGCATAATTCACCCCTCCACTTT
.,TRBV7-2,many,TRBJ2-1,CASSYTPDSFNEQFF,TGTGCCAGCAGCTACACCCCGGACAGCTTCAATGAGCAGTTCTTC
.,TRBV6-5,many,TRBJ2-2,CASRLAGGTGELFF,TGTGCCAGCAGATTGGCAGGGGGGACCGGGGAGCTGTTTTTT
.,TRBV4-1,.,TRBJ1-5,CASSQERGGGLQPQHF,TGCGCCAGCAGCCAAGAAAGGGGGGGGGGGTTACAGCCCCAGCATTTT
.,TRBV29-1,.,TRBJ1-2,CSVELAGGASLGYTF,TGCAGCGTAGAGCTCGCCGGGGGCGCGTCCCTAGGCTACACCTTC
.,TRBV10-3,.,TRBJ2-2,CAISDSNTARDTGELFF,TGTGCCATCAGTGATTCGAATACTGCTAGGGACACCGGGGAGCTGTTTTTT
TRBD2,TRBV3-1,many,TRBJ2-2,CASSLPLGGGTGELFF,TGTGCCAGCAGCCTCCCGCTCGGGGGGGGGACCGGGGAGCTGTTTTTT
.,TRBV6-5,many,TRBJ1-2,CASSYRAGASYGYTF,TGTGCCAGCAGTTATCGGGCAGGGGCGAGCTATGGCTACACCTTC
TRBD2,TRBV12-3/TRBV12-4,many,TRBJ2-3,CASSVRGLAGGVPISTDTQYF,TGTGCCAGCAGCGTACGGGGACTAGCGGGAGGAGTCCCTATTAGCACAGATACGCAGTATTTT
.,TRBV14,many,TRBJ1-6,CASSQVTSAGSSPLHF,TGTGCCAGCAGCCAAGTGACCTCCGCAGGCAGTTCACCCCTCCACTTT
.,TRBV7-9,medium-sized,TRBJ2-1,CASSLGSASSYNEQFF,TGTGCCAGCAGCTTAGGATCTGCGAGCTCCTACAATGAGCAGTTCTTC
.,TRBV5-4,.,TRBJ1-1,CASRPDPICTEAFF,TGTGCCAGCAGGCCCGACCCAATCTGTACTGAAGCTTTCTTT
.,TRBV6-5,many,TRBJ2-5,CASRPNHSSETQYF,TGTGCCAGCAGGCCCAATCACAGCTCGGAGACCCAGTACTTC
TRBD2,TRBV4-2,medium-sized,TRBJ2-7,CASSQERTSGRYEQYF,TGTGCCAGCAGCCAGGAACGGACTAGCGGGAGATACGAGCAGTACTTC
TRBD2,TRBV6-2/TRBV6-3,few,TRBJ2-1,CASSYSGGGLVFSNEQFF,TGTGCCAGCAGTTACTCGGGTGGGGGACTAGTTTTTTCCAATGAGCAGTTCTTC
.,TRBV19,many,TRBJ2-1,CASTPQLGYNEQFF,TGTGCCAGTACCCCCCAGCTAGGGTACAATGAGCAGTTCTTC
TRBD1,TRBV6-5,many,TRBJ1-1,CASRAGQGDRAEAFF,TGTGCCAGCAGGGCTGGACAGGGGGATAGGGCTGAAGCTTTCTTT
.,TRBV5-8,many,TRBJ2-1,CASSLGGGLSSYNEQFF,TGTGCCAGCAGCTTGGGAGGCGGACTGAGCTCCTACAATGAGCAGTTCTTC
.,TRBV7-9,.,TRBJ2-7,CASGLLNGYEQYF,TGTGCCAGCGGCCTTTTGAATGGCTACGAGCAGTACTTC
TRBD2,TRBV4-1,many,TRBJ2-7,CASSQYPGLEEQYF,TGCGCCAGCAGCCAATACCCCGGACTAGAAGAGCAGTACTTC